This TCR beta chain originates from a study of blood T cell repertoires in COVID-19. Generated by immunoSEQ multiplex PCR, the TCRdb table keeps only in-frame clones and is missing some. The data contain about 670,000 clones, 75% to 90% of them singletons. CDR1 is KGHDR and CDR2 is SFDVKD in the germline V gene. Trimming left V 4 bases short and J 1 base short, with 9 bases between. The CDR3 spans 14 residues. This clone was seen only once. Sequenced input: peripheral blood. The clonotype was recovered from a woman under 30 with acute or convalescent COVID-19. The chain joins TRBV24-1 to TRBJ1-1; weak D call: TRBD1 (6 bases). The CDR3 is CATSDETGNTEAFF. The CDR3 nucleotides are TGTGCCACCAGTGACGAGACAGGGAACACTGAAGCTTTCTTT.